Each of the 18 T cell receptor beta chains below was sequenced from the same sample in a study of T-cell memory formation after mild COVID-19. One entry per CDR3 protein, called by TCRdb with MiXCR from the 5' RACE reads. Of about 620,000 distinct CDR3 sequences in the sample, more than 15% were seen once. Sequencing was carried out using PBMCs or a T cell subset sorted from them (not recorded which). The receptors derive from an adult woman who had mild COVID-19 (a few samples of this study predate the infection). Cell type and time point are not known.

This clonotype was picked up many times. The chain has TRBV14 and TRBJ2-5, with no clear D. This CDR3 comprises 14 residues. V was clipped by 6 bases and J by 1 base, with 12 bases between them. Per the germline V gene, CDR1 is SGHDN and CDR2 is FVKESK. DNA for the CDR3: TGTGCCAGCAGTCTTAGATGGGCCCAAGAGACCCAGTACTTC. Translation: CASSLRWAQETQYF.

J is TRBJ2-1 and V is TRBV29-1; D possibly matches TRBD1 or TRBD2 (6 bases each). CDR1 is SQVTM, CDR2 ANQGSEA, per germline. The V and J ends lost 5 bases and 8 bases respectively, with 19 bases between them. This CDR3 has 14 amino acids. The CDR3 here is CSVKGGGTGYEQFF. In DNA, the CDR3 is TGCAGCGTTAAGGGGGGAGGCACAGGGTATGAGCAGTTCTTC.

This chain connects TRBV30 to TRBJ2-7, with TRBD2 as a possible D gene (7 bases). From germline, CDR1 is GTSNPN and CDR2 SVGIG (reference sequence). The V and J ends lost 8 bases and 2 bases respectively, with 16 bases between them. CDR3 size: 13 residues. CDR3 DNA: TGTGCCGCTTCGGGGGGCCTCACCTACGAGCAGTACTTC. Protein sequence: CAASGGLTYEQYF.

In this sample, this clonotype turned up a few times. The V and J genes are TRBV5-1 and TRBJ2-1; 8 nucleotides match TRBD1. V trimming: 0 bases; J trimming: 2 bases; junction bases outside the gene matches: 13. The length of the CDR3 is 19 residues. Per germline, CDR1 SGHRS and CDR2 YFSETQ. CDR3: CASSLAGQGRALTYNEQFF. In nucleotides, the CDR3 is TGCGCCAGCAGCTTGGCTGGACAGGGAAGAGCGCTCACCTACAATGAGCAGTTCTTC.

The chain is built from TRBV7-3 and TRBJ2-7; no clear D gene. This CDR3 region has 14 residues. Trimming left V 2 bases short and J 6 bases short, with 14 bases between. Germline V gene lookup returns CDR1 SGHTA and CDR2 FQGTGA. CDR3 in DNA: TGTGCCAGCAGCTTACGACCGGGCACCGGCGAGCAGTACTTC. It yields the protein CASSLRPGTGEQYF.

This clonotype has more than one count but fewer than ten. The chain carries TRBV27 and TRBJ1-5; 9 bases map to TRBD1. The CDR3 is 15 residues long. V trimming: 5 bases; J trimming: 7 bases; junction bases outside the gene matches: 9. Germline CDR1 reads MNHEY; CDR2 reads SMNVEV (reference sequence). The CDR3 nucleotides are TGTGCCAGCAGTCTTCTGGGACAGGGTGGACAGCCCCAGCATTTT. This gives the protein CASSLLGQGGQPQHF.

The V call is TRBV30, the J call TRBJ2-5, with TRBD2 identical over 12 bases. The germline V gene encodes CDR1 GTSNPN and CDR2 SVGIG (reference sequence). The ends lost 2 bases at V and 13 bases at J; junction bases unmatched: 5. This CDR3 region has 12 residues. DNA of the CDR3: TGTGCCTGGAGTAGGGCTAGCGGGGGGGCGTACTTC. Residues: CAWSRASGGAYF.

In its sample, this clonotype was seen a few times. The chain links TRBV14 to TRBJ1-1; D is perhaps TRBD1 (6 bases). The CDR3 sequence is 16 residues long. Germline V lookup: CDR1 SGHDN, CDR2 FVKESK. Trimming left V 4 bases short and J 2 bases short, with 17 bases between. CDR3: CASSLPGGLYNTEAFF. CDR3 nucleotide sequence: TGTGCCAGCAGCCTGCCGGGGGGGCTTTATAACACTGAAGCTTTCTTT.

This clonotype was counted a few times. The chain is built from TRBV7-2 and TRBJ2-7; D is uncertain. V lost 1 base and J 7 bases, leaving 11 bases between the germline ends. This CDR3 contains 13 residues. Germline-derived CDR1 and CDR2 are SGHTA and FQGNSA. The CDR3 loop is CASSLVVLSEQYF. Here the CDR3 DNA reads TGTGCCAGCAGCTTAGTGGTCCTCTCAGAGCAGTACTTC.

This clonotype was seen a few times. CDR3 coding DNA: TGTGCCAGCAGTTACTCCTTAGGAGACTACGAGCAGTACTTC. Translating it yields CASSYSLGDYEQYF. This chain links TRBV6-2 or TRBV6-3 with TRBJ2-7; no firm D call. V gave up 0 bases and J gave up 3 bases, with 9 bases separating them. This CDR3 is built from 14 residues. Germline V CDR1 and CDR2: MNHEY, SVGEGT.

This clonotype came up a few times. This chain links TRBV12-3 or TRBV12-4 with TRBJ2-4; a possible D gene is TRBD1 (5 bases). This CDR3 comprises 17 residues. Trimming stripped 6 bases from V and 3 bases from J, with 21 bases between. This CDR3 reads CASSPMTANENKNIQYF. The CDR3 DNA is TGTGCCAGCAGCCCAATGACAGCTAACGAAAACAAAAACATTCAGTACTTC.

This clonotype was counted only a few times. The chain uses TRBV29-1 and TRBJ2-1; D is uncertain. Germline V lookup: CDR1 SQVTM, CDR2 ANQGSEA. Trimming shortened V by 4 bases and J by 6 bases, and 13 bases separated the two germline ends. The CDR3 is 13 residues long. The CDR3: CSVAPPLSNEQFF. The CDR3 DNA follows: TGCAGCGTTGCCCCCCCTCTCAGCAATGAGCAGTTCTTC.

The rearrangement links TRBV20-1 to TRBJ1-5; TRBD1 agrees at 10 bases. The V gene's germline CDR1 is DFQATT and CDR2 SNEGSKA (reference sequence). The CDR3 contains 15 residues. V dropped 6 bases and J dropped 3; count of bases not matched to a gene: 8. The CDR3 DNA reads as TGCAGTGCCGACAGGGGGCCGATTGTCAATCAGCCCCAGCATTTT. This gives the protein CSADRGPIVNQPQHF.

The sample holds a few counts of this clonotype. The chain couples TRBV3-1 to TRBJ2-2; 10 positions match TRBD2. The V gene's germline CDR1 is LGHDT and CDR2 YNNKEL (reference sequence). With 1 base clipped from V and 3 bases from J, the junction kept 8 bases outside the gene matches. This CDR3 region has 18 residues. The CDR3 DNA follows: TGTGCCAGCAGCCAAGCTGCTAGCGGGAGCCTGGACACCGGGGAGCTGTTTTTT. It is translated as CASSQAASGSLDTGELFF.

J is TRBJ1-1 and V is TRBV9, with D tentatively TRBD1 (6 bases). Germline assignment: CDR1 SGDLS and CDR2 YYNGEE. CDR3 length: 15 residues. The V end lost 0 bases, the J end lost 0 bases, and 9 bases lay between the germline ends. CDR3 protein: CASSVGGGMNTEAFF. The CDR3 coding sequence is TGTGCCAGCAGCGTAGGTGGGGGCATGAACACTGAAGCTTTCTTT.

This sequence joins TRBV7-2 and TRBJ2-1, with 11 nucleotides matching TRBD2. With V trimmed by 5 bases and J by 5 bases, 8 bases remained unmatched. The CDR3 runs 16 residues. CDR1 is SGHTA, CDR2 FQGNSA, per germline. CDR3 nucleotides: TGTGCCAGCAGCGCCCGGGGACTAGCGGCTAACAATGAGCAGTTCTTC. As protein: CASSARGLAANNEQFF.

This clonotype was counted between two and nine times. The V call is TRBV27, the J call TRBJ1-6; 7 positions match TRBD1. This CDR3 comprises 12 residues. Trimming at V came to 4 bases and at J to 12 bases, leaving 3 bases not matched to a gene. Germline assignment: CDR1 MNHEY and CDR2 SMNVEV (reference sequence). The CDR3 DNA reads TGTGCCAGCAGTTCCCAGGGGGGACCCCTCCACTTT. Its translation: CASSSQGGPLHF.

This clonotype was counted only a few times. The chain combines TRBV29-1 with TRBJ2-1; D remains ambiguous. Germline assignment: CDR1 SQVTM and CDR2 ANQGSEA. This CDR3 is 13 amino acids long. Deletions cut 5 bases from V and 0 bases from J, with 8 bases between. CDR3 amino acids: CSVKQDSYNEQFF. The CDR3 bases are TGCAGCGTTAAACAAGACTCCTACAATGAGCAGTTCTTC.